This TCR beta chain was obtained from a study of shared clonotypes between healthy human individuals. Whole-study context: Contributing individuals were two females and a few males aged 18 to 49.

Some clones are missing from TCRdb's copy, which holds only in-frame ones; the method was immunoSEQ multiplex PCR. The sample has about 1.1 million clones; roughly 80% are singletons. Germline values: CDR1 SGDLS, CDR2 YYNGEE. V trimming: 0 bases; J trimming: 5 bases; junction bases outside the gene matches: 14. This CDR3 contains 19 residues. A CD45RA+ naive subset and a CD45RA-negative memory subset were split from CD4+ cells. The V gene is TRBV9, the J gene TRBJ2-2; 9 bases line up with TRBD2. Sequencing was carried out using memory CD4+ T cells from PBMCs. Stated subset: CD45RA-negative fraction. The TCR sequence derives from a man younger than 30 in good health. Some clones in this sample may be carry-over from other donors' samples. The CDR3 DNA sequence: TGTGCCAGCAGCGTAGAGGTTAGCGGGAGATTCGGGGGGACCGGGGAGCTGTTTTTT. Its translation: CASSVEVSGRFGGTGELFF.